Listed below are T cell receptor beta chains from one sample, sequenced in a study of T cells in Graves' hyperthyroidism and ophthalmopathy. One entry per CDR3 protein, called by TCRdb with MiXCR from the multiplex PCR reads. In the table there are approximately 530,000 distinct CDR3 sequences, 20% of which are singletons. Sequencing input: blood. The receptors stem from a man aged 40-49 years with Graves' ophthalmopathy. CDR3s include the opening cysteine and the closing phenylalanine or tryptophan. The order of the fields is V gene, clone size, J gene, D gene, CDR3 protein, CDR3 DNA. A D gene is named only where the DNA matches it firmly. Where a row states a size, it is once, few, many or the class of an expanded clone; other rows omit it.

TRBV20-1	few	TRBJ2-5	.	CSALGDRVETQYF	TGCAGTGCCCTAGGGGATCGCGTGGAGACCCAGTACTTC
TRBV6-1	.	TRBJ1-5	.	CASSSRRQGPNQPQHF	TGTGCCAGCAGTTCCCGGCGGCAGGGGCCGAATCAGCCCCAGCATTTT
TRBV6-1	.	TRBJ1-6	TRBD1	CASSRAGTAYNSPLHF	TGTGCCAGCAGTCGAGCCGGGACAGCTTATAATTCACCCCTCCACTTT
TRBV5-1	.	TRBJ2-7	.	CASRKKGGSYEQYF	TGCGCCAGCAGAAAAAAAGGGGGTTCCTACGAGCAGTACTTC
TRBV7-8	few	TRBJ2-4	.	CASSFEPGFSGAKNIQYF	TGTGCCAGCAGCTTCGAGCCCGGATTTAGTGGGGCCAAAAACATTCAGTACTTC
TRBV3-1	few	TRBJ2-1	TRBD1	CASSLLTGGYNEQFF	TGTGCCAGCAGTCTCCTAACAGGGGGGTACAATGAGCAGTTCTTC
TRBV5-1	.	TRBJ2-3	.	CASSLRLFRDTQYF	TGCGCCAGCAGCTTGCGGCTATTTAGAGATACGCAGTATTTT
TRBV28	many	TRBJ1-2	.	CASSSMGWGYTF	TGTGCCAGCAGTTCCATGGGGTGGGGCTACACCTTC
TRBV30	.	TRBJ2-2	.	CALDHPSGAGELFF	TGTGCCCTCGATCATCCGTCAGGCGCCGGGGAGCTGTTTTTT
TRBV2	.	TRBJ1-4	TRBD1	CASCPGGFNEKLFF	TGTGCCAGCTGCCCAGGGGGGTTTAATGAAAAACTGTTTTTT
TRBV12-3/TRBV12-4	many	TRBJ1-1	.	CASTVLPPSVNTEAFF	TGTGCCAGCACTGTGCTGCCCCCATCAGTGAACACTGAAGCTTTCTTT
TRBV11-2	few	TRBJ2-2	.	CASKPRESNTGELFF	TGTGCCAGCAAACCCAGGGAGTCGAACACCGGGGAGCTGTTTTTT
TRBV30	few	TRBJ1-6	.	CAWSEGWVSLHF	TGTGCCTGGAGTGAGGGTTGGGTCTCTCTCCACTTT
TRBV24-1	.	TRBJ2-3	.	CATSGGRGADTQYF	TGTGCCACCAGTGGGGGCAGGGGGGCAGATACGCAGTATTTT
TRBV20-1	.	TRBJ2-1	.	CSARDVGYNEQFF	TGCAGTGCTAGAGATGTAGGGTACAATGAGCAGTTCTTC
TRBV4-2	few	TRBJ1-5	TRBD1	CASSQVRGQGNQPQHF	TGTGCCAGCAGCCAAGTTAGGGGACAGGGAAATCAGCCCCAGCATTTT
TRBV24-1	.	TRBJ2-1	TRBD2	CATSDLPGGSYNEQFF	TGTGCCACCAGTGATTTGCCGGGAGGCTCCTACAATGAGCAGTTCTTC
TRBV6-9	.	TRBJ2-7	TRBD1	CASSYSPTGNEQYF	TGTGCCAGCAGTTACAGCCCGACAGGGAACGAGCAGTACTTC
TRBV10-3	few	TRBJ2-7	.	CAISRQSGEQYF	TGTGCCATCAGCCGACAGTCCGGCGAGCAGTACTTC
TRBV12-3/TRBV12-4	many	TRBJ2-5	.	CASTSGGHETQYF	TGTGCCAGCACTTCAGGAGGCCACGAGACCCAGTACTTC
TRBV25-1	few	TRBJ2-6	.	CASSAHQGAGANVLTF	TGTGCCAGCAGTGCCCACCAGGGAGCCGGGGCCAACGTCCTGACTTTC
TRBV5-6	.	TRBJ1-4	TRBD1	CASSSSPGQGAVSNEKLFF	TGTGCCAGCAGCTCCTCCCCGGGACAGGGGGCGGTGTCTAATGAAAAACTGTTTTTT
TRBV3-2	.	TRBJ2-3	.	CASSQDDLAGPDTQYF	TGTGCCAGCAGCCAAGATGACCTAGCGGGCCCAGATACGCAGTATTTT
TRBV7-9	many	TRBJ1-4	TRBD1	CASSPGQGREKLFF	TGTGCCAGCAGCCCGGGACAGGGGCGTGAAAAACTGTTTTTT
TRBV7-9	.	TRBJ2-1	.	CASSSILQQFF	TGTGCCAGCAGCTCAATTCTGCAGCAGTTCTTC
TRBV4-1	.	TRBJ1-6	.	CASSQEPGNSPLHF	TGCGCCAGCAGCCAAGAGCCAGGCAATTCACCCCTCCACTTT
TRBV5-1	.	TRBJ2-1	TRBD2	CASSLVTPKDSWEGLAGGYNEQFF	TGCGCCAGCAGCTTGGTGACCCCGAAGGACAGTTGGGAGGGACTAGCGGGGGGCTACAATGAGCAGTTCTTC
TRBV18	many	TRBJ2-7	.	CASSLSEATYEQYF	TGTGCCAGCTCACTCTCCGAGGCGACATACGAGCAGTACTTC
TRBV28	many	TRBJ2-3	TRBD2	CASSLGFLAGAKDTQYF	TGTGCCAGCAGTTTAGGGTTTCTAGCGGGAGCGAAAGATACGCAGTATTTT
TRBV6-1	.	TRBJ2-3	.	CASSLSTNALQYF	TGTGCCAGCAGTCTATCCACCAACGCCTTGCAGTATTTT
TRBV5-8	.	TRBJ2-5	.	CASIFSPALETQYF	TGTGCCAGCATCTTTAGTCCAGCCTTAGAGACCCAGTACTTC
TRBV15	.	TRBJ1-5	.	CATSPQNSNQPQHF	TGTGCCACCAGTCCCCAGAATAGCAATCAGCCCCAGCATTTT
TRBV2	many	TRBJ2-7	TRBD1	CASKGTAAYEQYF	TGTGCCAGCAAGGGGACAGCTGCTTACGAGCAGTACTTC
TRBV12-3/TRBV12-4	.	TRBJ1-4	.	CASSSGHLGGTNEKLFF	TGTGCCAGCAGTTCGGGCCACTTGGGGGGAACTAATGAAAAACTGTTTTTT
TRBV3-1	many	TRBJ1-2	.	CASSHARLANYGYTF	TGTGCCAGCAGCCACGCGAGGTTAGCTAACTATGGCTACACCTTC
TRBV6-1	.	TRBJ2-1	.	CASLPMISYNEQFF	TGTGCCAGCTTGCCCATGATCTCCTACAATGAGCAGTTCTTC
TRBV29-1	.	TRBJ2-7	TRBD2	CSVDSPERGAYEQYF	TGCAGCGTTGACAGTCCGGAGCGGGGCGCCTACGAGCAGTACTTC
TRBV7-2	few	TRBJ1-1	.	CASSLQVFVTEAFF	TGTGCCAGCAGCTTACAGGTGTTCGTGACTGAAGCTTTCTTT
TRBV6-1	.	TRBJ1-2	.	CASTLGGAYGYTF	TGTGCCAGCACCCTTGGGGGGGCGTATGGCTACACCTTC
TRBV20-1	many	TRBJ2-5	TRBD1	CSALTGHQETQYF	TGCAGTGCTTTGACAGGGCATCAAGAGACCCAGTACTTC
TRBV18	.	TRBJ2-7	TRBD2	CASSPGLVSGRNYEQYF	TGTGCCAGCTCACCAGGTCTCGTAAGCGGGAGGAACTACGAGCAGTACTTC
TRBV27	.	TRBJ1-3	.	CASSLRLGSGNTIYF	TGTGCCAGCAGTTTAAGGCTGGGCTCTGGAAACACCATATATTTT
TRBV29-1	.	TRBJ2-7	TRBD2	CSVGGGSYEQYF	TGCAGCGTGGGGGGGGGTTCCTACGAGCAGTACTTC
TRBV7-9	many	TRBJ2-5	.	CASSPPGLAVETQYF	TGTGCCAGCAGCCCTCCAGGACTGGCCGTTGAGACCCAGTACTTC